This T cell receptor beta chain was obtained from a study of cytotoxic CD8 clonotypes in ibrutinib-treated CLL. Findings and limits, study-wide: Clonality, elevated at ibrutinib response, dropped back toward baseline at progression.

Sequencing used immunoSEQ multiplex PCR; TCRdb keeps in-frame clones, though not all of them. The table includes about 160,000 clones, approximately 80% detected once. The germline CDR1 and CDR2 sequences are SQVTM and ANQGSEA. V dropped 7 bases and J dropped 1 base, with 11 bases sitting between them. The CDR3 runs 13 residues. Comments on this clone: Its antigen is undetermined.

The source is a human donor with chronic lymphocytic leukemia. This rearrangement joins TRBV29-1 to TRBJ2-1, with D hard to call. Source: PBMCs, taken after 24 months of ibrutinib treatment. The CDR3 here is CSAERASYNEQFF. CDR3 bases: TGCAGCGCCGAAAGGGCTTCCTACAATGAGCAGTTCTTC.